This T cell receptor (beta chain) was observed in a study of blood T cell repertoires in COVID-19. Study processing details: Estimation of nucleated cell counts relied on the amplification of reference gene primers. Some clones are missing from TCRdb's copy, which holds only in-frame ones; the method was immunoSEQ multiplex PCR. For V, J and clone size, that table is used; D and trimming come from the DNA. The sample has about 240,000 clones; 87% are singletons. The V and J ends lost 4 bases and 4 bases respectively, with 5 bases between them. This CDR3 has 12 residues. Germline values: CDR1 SNHLY, CDR2 FYNNEI.

The clonotype comes from a man in his sixties who had recovered from COVID-19. The sample was peripheral blood. The chain couples TRBV2 to TRBJ1-5; D remains unclear. The CDR3 loop is CASSVRNQPQHF. In DNA form, the CDR3 reads TGTGCCAGCAGTGTTCGGAATCAGCCCCAGCATTTT.